This is a list of T cell receptor beta chains from one sample in a study of cytomegalovirus exposure and HLA in healthy donors. Method: immunoSEQ multiplex PCR; TCRdb's copy keeps in-frame clones and lacks some. The sample records 100,000 to 150,000 clones, 80% to 90% being singletons. Input material: PBMCs. These receptors all stem from a woman between 25 and 40 years old in good health and CMV-seronegative. The CDR3 runs from the conserved cysteine through the conserved F or W. The order of the fields is CDR3 protein, V gene, J gene, D gene. A D gene is named only where the DNA matches it firmly.

CDR3 protein: CASRTGGRSNQPQHF
V gene: TRBV6-1
J gene: TRBJ1-5
D gene: TRBD1

CDR3 protein: CSVEAGNYGYTF
V gene: TRBV29-1
J gene: TRBJ1-2
D gene: .

CDR3 protein: CAWSSSGGADTQYF
V gene: TRBV30
J gene: TRBJ2-3
D gene: TRBD2

CDR3 protein: CAWTRTGSSGANVLTF
V gene: TRBV30
J gene: TRBJ2-6
D gene: TRBD1

CDR3 protein: CASSPWTGRSTEAFF
V gene: TRBV27
J gene: TRBJ1-1
D gene: TRBD1

CDR3 protein: CSDVTRQGSYNEQFF
V gene: TRBV29-1
J gene: TRBJ2-1
D gene: TRBD1

CDR3 protein: CASSLTTSSNTGELFF
V gene: TRBV5-1
J gene: TRBJ2-2
D gene: TRBD2

CDR3 protein: CASSQDGLTAAKNIQYF
V gene: TRBV4-3
J gene: TRBJ2-4
D gene: .

CDR3 protein: CAISGTGTQETQYF
V gene: TRBV10-3
J gene: TRBJ2-5
D gene: TRBD1

CDR3 protein: CASSPYVMNTEAFF
V gene: TRBV7-2
J gene: TRBJ1-1
D gene: .